This note documents a single T cell receptor beta chain sequence. CDR1 is MNHNY, CDR2 SVGAGI, per germline (reference sequence). The ends were cut back, 9 bases at V and 2 bases at J, with 13 bases in the middle. This CDR3 has 13 amino acids. Original methodology: Estimates of nucleated cell counts were drawn from the amplification of reference gene primers. Here immunoSEQ multiplex PCR was the method, and the copy in TCRdb shows in-frame clones only, minus some. The D gene and trimming were derived from the DNA, and the V and J assignments and clone size from that table. Among 300,000 to 400,000 clones listed, about 89% were seen once. The entry originates in a study of blood T cell repertoires in COVID-19. Study at large: The cDNA or gDNA used as material had been derived from T cells, B-cell-depleted T cells, or PBMCs.

Seattle-derived patients entered the study during active infection and were followed longitudinally. The sequenced sample was peripheral blood. V gene TRBV6-6 combines with J gene TRBJ1-1; D is ambiguous. The sequence was obtained from a woman aged 60 to 75 with COVID-19, enrolled during active disease. CDR3 nucleotide sequence: TGTGCCAGTGTGGGCAGGTACAACACTGAAGCTTTCTTT. It specifies CASVGRYNTEAFF.